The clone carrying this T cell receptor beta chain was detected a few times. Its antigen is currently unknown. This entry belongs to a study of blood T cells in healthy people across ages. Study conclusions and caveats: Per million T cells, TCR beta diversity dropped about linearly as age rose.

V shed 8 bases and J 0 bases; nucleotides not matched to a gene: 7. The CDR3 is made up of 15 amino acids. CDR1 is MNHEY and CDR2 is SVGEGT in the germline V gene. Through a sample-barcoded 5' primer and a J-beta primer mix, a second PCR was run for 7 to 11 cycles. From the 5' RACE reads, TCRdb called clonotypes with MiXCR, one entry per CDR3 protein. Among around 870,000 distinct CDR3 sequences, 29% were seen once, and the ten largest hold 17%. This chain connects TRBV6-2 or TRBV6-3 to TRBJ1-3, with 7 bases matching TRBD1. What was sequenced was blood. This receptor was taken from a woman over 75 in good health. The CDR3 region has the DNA TGTGCCAGCCGGGGACAGCGGAGCTCTGGAAACACCATATATTTT. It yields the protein CASRGQRSSGNTIYF.